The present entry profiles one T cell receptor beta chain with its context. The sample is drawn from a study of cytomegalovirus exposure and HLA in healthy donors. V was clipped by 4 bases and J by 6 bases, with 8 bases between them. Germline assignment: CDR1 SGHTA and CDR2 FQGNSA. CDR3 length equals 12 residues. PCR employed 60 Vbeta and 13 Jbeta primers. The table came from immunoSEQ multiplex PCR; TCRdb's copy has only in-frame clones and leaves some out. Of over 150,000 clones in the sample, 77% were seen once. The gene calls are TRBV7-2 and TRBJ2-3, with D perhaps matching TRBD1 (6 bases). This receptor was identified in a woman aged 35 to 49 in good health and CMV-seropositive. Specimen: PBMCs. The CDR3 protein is CASSSQGDTQYF. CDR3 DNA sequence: TGTGCCAGCAGCTCACAGGGTGATACGCAGTATTTT.